The 5 T cell receptor beta chains given below trace back to one sample, sequenced in a study of blood T cell repertoires in COVID-19. Sequenced by immunoSEQ multiplex PCR; TCRdb stores in-frame clones only, minus some. The repertoire consists of about 80,000 clones, with about 85% occurring once and the leading ten covering roughly 10%. Material for sequencing was peripheral blood. The receptor set was obtained from a human donor in a cohort sampled during active COVID-19.

The rearrangement uses TRBV5-4 and TRBJ1-2, with a tentative D call TRBD1 (5 bases). There are 12 residues in the CDR3. Trimming removed 0 bases at V and 7 bases at J, with 7 bases between. Germline V lookup: CDR1 SGHNT, CDR2 YYREEE (reference sequence). The CDR3 DNA is TGTGCCAGCAGCTTGGTCAGGGTTGGCTACACCTTC. The encoded protein is CASSLVRVGYTF.

This clone occurred once. The rearrangement joins TRBV7-2 to TRBJ2-1; D is possibly TRBD2 (6 bases). Germline-derived CDR1 and CDR2 are SGHTA and FQGNSA. The ends were cut back, 0 bases at V and 1 base at J, with 16 bases in the middle. CDR3 length: 18 residues. In DNA, the CDR3 is TGTGCCAGCAGCTTAGCGCGGGGCGGTAGCAGATCCTACAATGAGCAGTTCTTC. The encoded protein is CASSLARGGSRSYNEQFF.

This clone has just a few counts. V and J are TRBV28 and TRBJ1-2; 9 nucleotides align to TRBD1. Per the germline V gene, CDR1 is MDHEN and CDR2 is SYDVKM. The junction had 10 bases not matched to a gene; V was cut back by 6 bases and J by 8 bases. This CDR3 is 14 amino acids long. The CDR3 DNA sequence: TGTGCCAGCAGGGACAGGGGAGAGGGCCGGGGCTACACCTTC. Its protein is CASRDRGEGRGYTF.

This clone showed up just a few times. The chain joins TRBV5-1 to TRBJ2-7; 10 bases are a match to TRBD2. Germline V CDR1 and CDR2: SGHRS, YFSETQ. The V and J ends lost 0 bases and 3 bases, in that order; junction bases with no gene match: 3. This CDR3 is built from 15 residues. The CDR3 here is CASSLGLAGNYEQYF. CDR3 coding DNA: TGCGCCAGCAGCTTGGGACTAGCGGGTAACTACGAGCAGTACTTC. Full variable domain (rest looked up from reference TRBV5-1 and TRBJ2-7): KAGVTQTPRYLIKTRGQQVTLSCSPISGHRSVSWYQQTPGQGLQFLFEYFSETQRNKGNFPGRFSGRQFSNSRSEMNVSTLELGDSALYLCASSLGLAGNYEQYFGPGTRLTVT.

The chain is built from TRBV28 and TRBJ2-7; 7 bases align to TRBD1. The CDR3 is 15 residues long. CDR1 and CDR2 (germline): MDHEN, SYDVKM. After removal of 3 bases from V and 0 bases from J, the junction contained 5 bases not matched to a gene. The DNA of the CDR3 is TGTGCCAGCAGTTTCTCGGGACAGTACTCCTACGAGCAGTACTTC. This translates into CASSFSGQYSYEQYF.